The 21 T cell receptor beta chains in this list originate from one sample, sequenced in a study of PD-L1 blockade in urothelial cancer. Time point noted: peripheral blood 6 weeks after treatment start. Generated by immunoSEQ multiplex PCR, the TCRdb table keeps only in-frame clones and is missing some. The data contain some 120,000 clones, 80% to 90% of them singletons. The sample here was PBMCs, taken around atezolizumab (anti-PD-L1) treatment. The receptors shown here come from a man aged 55 to 70 with urothelial cancer.

Only a few counts were recorded for this clone. V gene TRBV10-3 combines with J gene TRBJ1-1; D is undetermined. The CDR3 contains 13 residues. Germline V gene data show CDR1 as ENHRY and CDR2 as SYGVKD. V lost 4 bases to trimming and J lost 1 base, with 7 bases between them. CDR3 amino acids: CAISVGENTEAFF. The DNA of the CDR3 is TGTGCCATCAGTGTAGGAGAGAACACTGAAGCTTTCTTT.

The chain combines TRBV11-3 with TRBJ2-7, with 12 bases aligning to TRBD1. The CDR3 is made up of 15 amino acids. The ends lost 1 base at V and 3 bases at J; junction bases unmatched: 1. Germline CDR1 is SGHNT and CDR2 is YENEEA. The CDR3 here is CASSLGDRGRYEQYF. The CDR3 bases are TGTGCCAGCAGCTTAGGGGACAGGGGGCGCTACGAGCAGTACTTC.

The rearrangement links TRBV7-2 to TRBJ2-3; maybe TRBD1 (6 bases). CDR1 and CDR2 (germline): SGHTA, FQGNSA. The V end was cut by 5 bases, the J end by 1 base, with 22 bases between. The CDR3 consists of 18 residues. The CDR3 DNA is TGTGCCAGCAGCAAAAAGGGCCCCAGGGGAGATGGCACAGATACGCAGTATTTT. Amino acid sequence: CASSKKGPRGDGTDTQYF. Full variable domain (missing parts from reference TRBV7-2 and TRBJ2-3): GAGVSQSPSNKVTEKGKDVELRCDPISGHTALYWYRQSLGQGLEFLIYFQGNSAPDKSGLPSDRFSAERTGGSVSTLTIQRTQQEDSAVYLCASSKKGPRGDGTDTQYFGPGTRLTVL.

V usage is TRBV6-5 and J usage is TRBJ1-2; weak D call: TRBD1 (5 bases). Germline V CDR1 and CDR2: MNHEY, SVGAGI. CDR3 length: 13 residues. The V end lost 2 bases, the J end lost 4 bases, and 8 bases lay between the germline ends. CDR3 sequence reads: CASSYDSFYGYTF. CDR3 in DNA: TGTGCCAGCAGTTACGACAGTTTCTATGGCTACACCTTC.

The genes are TRBV7-9 and TRBJ2-7, with TRBD2 as a possible D gene (5 bases). CDR1 and CDR2 (germline): SEHNR, FQNEAQ (reference sequence). The CDR3 covers 14 residues. Trimming cost V 7 bases and J 5 bases, with 18 bases left between them. In DNA form, the CDR3 reads TGTGCCAGCACCTCTTCGGGAACTTCCGACGAGCAGTACTTC. Its protein product is CASTSSGTSDEQYF.

This chain uses TRBV27 with TRBJ2-1; tentative D call: TRBD2 (5 bases). V was shortened by 3 bases and J by 9 bases, with 12 bases between the two germline ends. The CDR3 extends over 13 amino acids. In germline, CDR1 is MNHEY, CDR2 SMNVEV (reference sequence). The CDR3 region is CASSFPSRVEQFF. CDR3 sequence (DNA): TGTGCCAGCAGTTTCCCTAGCCGGGTTGAGCAGTTCTTC.

The V and J genes are TRBV5-1 and TRBJ2-3; weak D call: TRBD2 (5 bases). This CDR3 is built from 14 residues. Germline-derived CDR1 and CDR2 are SGHRS and YFSETQ. Trimming took 0 bases from V and 6 from J, leaving 11 bases between them. CDR3 DNA: TGCGCCAGCAGCTTGGGTTCGGGGATCGATACGCAGTATTTT. This encodes CASSLGSGIDTQYF.

This rearrangement joins TRBV10-3 to TRBJ2-5; 8 bases are a match to TRBD1. The J segment lost 5 bases and the V segment lost 0 bases, leaving 14 bases of the junction unmatched. Germline V gene sequence: CDR1 ENHRY, CDR2 SYGVKD. This CDR3 is 18 amino acids long. The CDR3 loop is CAISESRTGSGFGETQYF. DNA of the CDR3: TGTGCCATCAGTGAGTCACGGACAGGGTCTGGCTTTGGCGAGACCCAGTACTTC.

This rearrangement joins TRBV7-9 to TRBJ2-7; a weak D match, TRBD2 (7 bases). The CDR3 consists of 16 residues. V was trimmed by 5 bases and J by 9 bases, leaving 26 bases between them. CDR1 is SEHNR, CDR2 FQNEAQ, per germline (reference sequence). The CDR3 spells CASSPVGGAIFSVQYF. The DNA of the CDR3 is TGTGCCAGCAGCCCCGTGGGGGGGGCTATATTTTCGGTGCAGTACTTC.

This chain connects TRBV16 to TRBJ2-7; a possible D gene is TRBD1 (6 bases). CDR1 and CDR2 from the germline V gene are KGHSY and FQNENV. Trimming removed 4 bases from V and 4 bases from J, with 8 bases in between. There are 12 residues in the CDR3. The CDR3 DNA follows: TGTGCCAGCAGCCCCAGGGGTTACGAGCAGTACTTC. It encodes CASSPRGYEQYF.

The gene calls are TRBV13 and TRBJ1-2, with D perhaps matching TRBD1 (6 bases). Germline V gene sequence: CDR1 PRHDT, CDR2 FYEKMQ (reference sequence). V was clipped by 5 bases and J by 0 bases, with 16 bases between them. This CDR3 spans 16 amino acids. CDR3 amino acids: CASSIYGGGPNYGYTF. The CDR3 region has the DNA TGTGCCAGCAGCATCTACGGGGGGGGGCCTAACTATGGCTACACCTTC.

This clone appeared a single time. DNA for the CDR3: TGCGCCAGCAGCACGGGACAACCTAATGAAAAACTGTTTTTT. It translates to CASSTGQPNEKLFF. This sequence joins TRBV5-1 and TRBJ1-4; TRBD1 is a possible D gene (6 bases). This CDR3 contains 14 residues. The V gene's germline CDR1 is SGHRS and CDR2 YFSETQ. Trimming shortened V by 4 bases and J by 3 bases, and 10 bases separated the two germline ends.

The chain uses TRBV28 and TRBJ2-5, with TRBD2 identical over 7 bases. V gave up 6 bases and J gave up 2 bases; unmatched junction bases: 3. The V gene's germline CDR1 is MDHEN and CDR2 SYDVKM. The CDR3 totals 13 residues. The CDR3 sequence: CASSSSGQETQYF. CDR3 coding DNA: TGTGCCAGCAGCTCTAGCGGTCAAGAGACCCAGTACTTC.

The V gene is TRBV4-2, the J gene TRBJ2-1, with D possibly matching TRBD1 (5 bases). Germline values: CDR1 LGHNA, CDR2 YNFKEQ. V lost 0 bases, J lost 9 bases, and 21 bases lay in between. CDR3 size: 17 residues. The CDR3 loop is CASSQDQRQGFAGEQFF. Here the CDR3 DNA reads TGTGCCAGCAGCCAAGATCAACGGCAGGGCTTTGCTGGTGAGCAGTTCTTC.

The J gene is TRBJ1-2, the V gene TRBV9; 8 bases fit TRBD1. The CDR3 spans 15 residues. Germline CDR1 SGDLS, CDR2 YYNGEE. V shed 0 bases and J 0 bases; nucleotides not matched to a gene: 1. The CDR3 sequence: CASSVETGANYGYTF. The CDR3 DNA sequence: TGTGCCAGCAGCGTAGAGACAGGGGCTAACTATGGCTACACCTTC.

This chain links TRBV7-2 with TRBJ1-2; D unresolved. The V and J ends lost 5 bases and 5 bases respectively, with 12 bases between them. The CDR3 totals 13 residues. CDR1 and CDR2 from the germline V gene are SGHTA and FQGNSA. CDR3 DNA sequence: TGTGCCAGCAGCGCGAACGGTTGGTATGGCTACACCTTC. Its protein product is CASSANGWYGYTF. Based on the CDR3 plus reference TRBV7-2 and TRBJ1-2, the full variable domain is GAGVSQSPSNKVTEKGKDVELRCDPISGHTALYWYRQSLGQGLEFLIYFQGNSAPDKSGLPSDRFSAERTGGSVSTLTIQRTQQEDSAVYLCASSANGWYGYTFGSGTRLTVV.

The chain uses TRBV6-1 and TRBJ1-6; 8 bases match TRBD1. Germline V CDR1 and CDR2: MNHNS, SASEGT. J was trimmed by 9 bases and V by 4 bases; bases with no gene match: 8. This CDR3 comprises 15 residues. The CDR3 coding sequence is TGTGCCAGCAGTGGTGGACAGGGTGTTCGTTCACCCCTCCACTTT. As protein: CASSGGQGVRSPLHF.

The CDR3 region is CASSSGEKLFF. The CDR3 nucleotides are TGTGCCAGCAGCTCGGGGGAGAAACTGTTTTTT. V usage is TRBV7-8 and J usage is TRBJ1-4; weak D call: TRBD1 (5 bases). Per the germline V gene, CDR1 is SGHVS and CDR2 is FQNEAQ. V lost 4 bases, J lost 11 bases, and 8 bases lay in between. There are 11 residues in the CDR3.

CDR3 residues: CAISPGTGANVLTF. Here the CDR3 DNA reads TGTGCCATCTCGCCCGGGACTGGGGCCAACGTCCTGACTTTC. The chain is built from TRBV10-3 and TRBJ2-6, with D possibly being TRBD2 (5 bases). The CDR3 totals 14 residues. V was trimmed by 8 bases and J by 2 bases, leaving 10 bases between them. Germline CDR1 and CDR2: ENHRY and SYGVKD.

The V gene is TRBV6-1, the J gene TRBJ2-1; TRBD2 might be the D (6 bases). This CDR3 is 15 amino acids long. Looked up from germline, CDR1 is MNHNS and CDR2 is SASEGT. Deletions cut 10 bases from V and 1 base from J, with 17 bases between. CDR3 in DNA: TGTGCCACGGCGGGGCTCAAAAATTCCTACAATGAGCAGTTCTTC. Translation: CATAGLKNSYNEQFF.

This clone appeared a single time. The chain combines TRBV9 with TRBJ2-5, with 13 bases aligning to TRBD2. V shed 3 bases and J 1 base; nucleotides not matched to a gene: 9. The CDR3 totals 18 residues. CDR1 is SGDLS, CDR2 YYNGEE, per germline. CDR3 in amino acids: CASSAGMTSGGPQETQYF. CDR3 DNA sequence: TGTGCCAGCAGCGCCGGTATGACTAGCGGGGGGCCCCAAGAGACCCAGTACTTC.